Listed below are T cell receptor beta chains from one sample, sequenced in a study of blood T cell repertoires in COVID-19. Clones were sequenced by immunoSEQ multiplex PCR, and TCRdb holds only the in-frame ones, with some missing. The table has over 40,000 clones, about nine tenths seen once; the top ten hold 2.5% to 3%. The sample comprised peripheral blood. All receptors derive from an elderly man with acute or convalescent COVID-19. CDR3s include the opening cysteine and the closing phenylalanine or tryptophan. A D gene is named only where the DNA matches it firmly. Clone size is not always given. Where it is, it says once, few, many or a class for expanded clones.

>TRBD2|TRBV4-2|TRBJ2-1|-
TGTGCCAGCAGCTTTAGCGGGGAAGGAGGTGAGCAGTTCTTC
CASSFSGEGGEQFF
>-|TRBV19|TRBJ1-5|few
TGTGCCAGTAGCCTTCTGGGCAGGGTTGAACAGCCCCAGCATTTT
CASSLLGRVEQPQHF
>TRBD1|TRBV19|TRBJ1-1|-
TGTGCCAGTAGTATAGCGGACAGGGCAAACACTGAAGCTTTCTTT
CASSIADRANTEAFF
>-|TRBV6-5|TRBJ1-1|-
TGTGCCAGCAGTTCTGGCGGGGGGCCGAACACTGAAGCTTTCTTT
CASSSGGGPNTEAFF
>-|TRBV7-9|TRBJ1-2|-
TGTGCCAGCAGCCCCAGGGGCCAGGGGGGCTACACCTTC
CASSPRGQGGYTF
>-|TRBV7-2|TRBJ2-5|-
TGTGCCAGCAGCCCTCGGGAGACCCAGTACTTC
CASSPRETQYF
>-|TRBV5-4|TRBJ1-1|-
TGTGCCAGCAGCTTGGAGCGAGAAAACACTGAAGCTTTCTTT
CASSLERENTEAFF
>TRBD1|TRBV7-6|TRBJ2-1|-
TGTGCCAGCAGCTCACTACTCAGGGGGCCGATCAACAATGAGCAGTTCTTC
CASSSLLRGPINNEQFF
>TRBD1|TRBV6-6|TRBJ2-7|-
TGTGCCAGCAGTGGGGGACAGAGAACCTACGAGCAGTACTTC
CASSGGQRTYEQYF
>TRBD1|TRBV18|TRBJ2-7|-
TGTGCCAGCTCACCGCAAGGGACAGGGGACTACGAGCAGTACTTC
CASSPQGTGDYEQYF
>-|TRBV29-1|TRBJ2-4|-
TGCAGCGTTGCTCCGGGGGCCAAAAACATTCAGTACTTC
CSVAPGAKNIQYF
>TRBD2|TRBV7-6|TRBJ2-3|-
TGTGCCAGCAGCTTACTAGCGGGGGGGCCGAACACAGATACGCAGTATTTT
CASSLLAGGPNTDTQYF
>TRBD2|TRBV6-6|TRBJ2-7|once
TGTGCCAGCAGTCGACAGGTCCACACGACTAGCGGGGGATACGAGCAGTACTTC
CASSRQVHTTSGGYEQYF
>TRBD1|TRBV5-4|TRBJ2-5|-
TGTGCCAGCAGCTCCCGGACAGGGAAAGAGACCCAGTACTTC
CASSSRTGKETQYF
>-|TRBV19|TRBJ1-5|-
TGTGCCAGTAGTAGGGCGGGGGGTAAAGATCAGCCCCAGCATTTT
CASSRAGGKDQPQHF
>-|TRBV2|TRBJ2-7|-
TGTGCCAGCAAAGCGGACCAAACCTACGAGCAGTACTTC
CASKADQTYEQYF
>-|TRBV6-5|TRBJ1-1|few
TGTGCCAGCAGTTACTCGGAGGTGACTGAAGCTTTCTTT
CASSYSEVTEAFF
>-|TRBV15|TRBJ2-7|-
TGTGCCACCAGCAGAGACAACAGAGTCTACGAGCAGTACTTC
CATSRDNRVYEQYF
>TRBD1|TRBV7-9|TRBJ2-5|-
TGTGCCAGCAGCTTACCGTGGACAGGACAAGAGACCCAGTACTTC
CASSLPWTGQETQYF
>TRBD1|TRBV5-1|TRBJ2-2|-
TGCGCCAGCAGAAGGACAGGGGTGAACACCGGGGAGCTGTTTTTT
CASRRTGVNTGELFF